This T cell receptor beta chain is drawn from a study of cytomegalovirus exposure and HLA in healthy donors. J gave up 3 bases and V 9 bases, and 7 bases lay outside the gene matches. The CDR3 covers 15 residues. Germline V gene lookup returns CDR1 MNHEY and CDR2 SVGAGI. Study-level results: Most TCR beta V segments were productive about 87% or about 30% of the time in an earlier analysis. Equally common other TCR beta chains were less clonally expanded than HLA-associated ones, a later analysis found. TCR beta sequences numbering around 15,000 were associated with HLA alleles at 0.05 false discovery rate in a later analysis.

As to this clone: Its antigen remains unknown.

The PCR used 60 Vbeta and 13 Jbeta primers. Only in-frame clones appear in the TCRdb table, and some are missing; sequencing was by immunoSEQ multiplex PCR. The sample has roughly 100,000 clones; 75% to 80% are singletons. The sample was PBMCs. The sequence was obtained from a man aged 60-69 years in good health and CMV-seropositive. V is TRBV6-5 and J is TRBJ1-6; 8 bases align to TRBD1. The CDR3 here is CASQTGAYYNSPLHF. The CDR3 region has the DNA TGTGCCAGTCAGACAGGGGCTTACTATAATTCACCCCTCCACTTT.